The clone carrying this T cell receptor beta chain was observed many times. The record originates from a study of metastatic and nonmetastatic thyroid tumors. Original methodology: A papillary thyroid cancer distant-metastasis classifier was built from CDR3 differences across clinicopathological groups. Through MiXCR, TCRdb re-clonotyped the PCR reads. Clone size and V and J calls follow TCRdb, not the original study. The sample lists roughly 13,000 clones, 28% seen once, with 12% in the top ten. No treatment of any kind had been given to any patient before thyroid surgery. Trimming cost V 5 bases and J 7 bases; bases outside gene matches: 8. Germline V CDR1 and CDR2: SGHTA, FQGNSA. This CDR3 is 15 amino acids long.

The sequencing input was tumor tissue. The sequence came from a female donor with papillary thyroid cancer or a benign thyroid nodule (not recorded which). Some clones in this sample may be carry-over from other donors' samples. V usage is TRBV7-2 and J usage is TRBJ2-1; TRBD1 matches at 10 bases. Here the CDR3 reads CASSPDRGGRNEQFF. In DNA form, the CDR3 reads TGTGCCAGCAGCCCGGACAGGGGGGGGAGGAATGAGCAGTTCTTC.